This T cell receptor beta chain was sequenced for a study of cytomegalovirus exposure and HLA in healthy donors. Study results and limitations: For presence/absence analyses, sequencing depth was assumed to be roughly uniform across donors. Analysis was performed later, and it showed HLA-associated TCR beta chains to be more clonally expanded than equally common others. In vitro, a few CMV-associated chains proved specific for CMV antigens.

Details on this clone: Its cognate antigen is unknown.

The CDR3 has 16 amino acids. CDR1 is GTSNPN, CDR2 SVGIG, per germline (reference sequence). V lost 5 bases to trimming and J lost 0 bases; unmatched junction nucleotides: 12. PCR employed 60 Vbeta and 13 Jbeta primers. TCRdb's table, derived via immunoSEQ multiplex PCR, lists solely in-frame clones and lacks some. This sample yields 200,000 to 250,000 clones, of which about 78% are seen a single time; about 2.8% belongs to the top ten. The sequenced sample consisted of PBMCs. V and J are TRBV30 and TRBJ2-7, with 8 positions matching TRBD2. This sequence was found in a woman between 25 and 40 years old in good health and CMV-seronegative. Here the CDR3 DNA reads TGTGCCTGGGGTTCCACCGAGCGGGGGAGCTCCTACGAGCAGTACTTC. Residues: CAWGSTERGSSYEQYF.